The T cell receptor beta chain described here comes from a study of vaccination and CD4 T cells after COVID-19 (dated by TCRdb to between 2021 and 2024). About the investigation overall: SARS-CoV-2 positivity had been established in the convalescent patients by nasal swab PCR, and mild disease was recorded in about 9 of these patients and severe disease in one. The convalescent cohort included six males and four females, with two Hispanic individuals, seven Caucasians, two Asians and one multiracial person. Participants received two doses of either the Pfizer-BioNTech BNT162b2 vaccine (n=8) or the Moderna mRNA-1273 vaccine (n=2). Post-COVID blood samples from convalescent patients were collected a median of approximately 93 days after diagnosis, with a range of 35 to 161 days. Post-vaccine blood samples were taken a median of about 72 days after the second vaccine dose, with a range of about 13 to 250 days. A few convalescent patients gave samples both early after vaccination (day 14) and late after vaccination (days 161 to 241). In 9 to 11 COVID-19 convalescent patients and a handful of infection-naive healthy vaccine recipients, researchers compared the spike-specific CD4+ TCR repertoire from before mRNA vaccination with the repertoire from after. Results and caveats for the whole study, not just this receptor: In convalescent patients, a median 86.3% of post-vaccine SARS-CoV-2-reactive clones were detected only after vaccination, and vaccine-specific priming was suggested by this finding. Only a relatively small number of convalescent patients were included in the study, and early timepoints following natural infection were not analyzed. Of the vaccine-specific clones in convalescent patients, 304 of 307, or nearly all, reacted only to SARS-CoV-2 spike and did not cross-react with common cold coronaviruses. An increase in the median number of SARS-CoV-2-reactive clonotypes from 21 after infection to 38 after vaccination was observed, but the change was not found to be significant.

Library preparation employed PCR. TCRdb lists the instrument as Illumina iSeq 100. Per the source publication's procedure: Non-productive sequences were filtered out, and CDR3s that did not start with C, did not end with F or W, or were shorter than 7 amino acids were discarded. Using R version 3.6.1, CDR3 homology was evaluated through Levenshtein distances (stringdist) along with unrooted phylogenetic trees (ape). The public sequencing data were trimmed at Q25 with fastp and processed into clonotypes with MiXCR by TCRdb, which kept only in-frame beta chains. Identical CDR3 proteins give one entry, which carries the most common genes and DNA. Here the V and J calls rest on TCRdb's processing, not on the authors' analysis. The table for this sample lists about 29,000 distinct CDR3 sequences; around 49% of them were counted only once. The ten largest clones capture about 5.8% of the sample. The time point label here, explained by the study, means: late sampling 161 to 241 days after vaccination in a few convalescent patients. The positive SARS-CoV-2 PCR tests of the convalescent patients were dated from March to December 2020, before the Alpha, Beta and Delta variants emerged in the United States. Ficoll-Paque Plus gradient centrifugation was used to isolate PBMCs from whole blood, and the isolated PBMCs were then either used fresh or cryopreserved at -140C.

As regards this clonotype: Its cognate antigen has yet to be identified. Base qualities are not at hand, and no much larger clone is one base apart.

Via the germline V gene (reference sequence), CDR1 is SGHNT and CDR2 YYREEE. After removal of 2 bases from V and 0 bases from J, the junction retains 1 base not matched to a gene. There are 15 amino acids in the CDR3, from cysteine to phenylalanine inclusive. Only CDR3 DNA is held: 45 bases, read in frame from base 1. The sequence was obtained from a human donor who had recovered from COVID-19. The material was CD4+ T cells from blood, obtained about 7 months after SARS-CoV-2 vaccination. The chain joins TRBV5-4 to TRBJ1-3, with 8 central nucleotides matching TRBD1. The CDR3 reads CASSFGQGSGNTIYF. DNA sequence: TGTGCCAGCAGCTTCGGACAGGGCTCTGGAAACACCATATATTTT.